Listed here are 2 T cell receptor beta chains from one sample, sequenced in a study of shared clonotypes between healthy human individuals. Repertoires were generated with immunoSEQ multiplex PCR, while TCRdb's copy carries only in-frame clones and drops some. The table shows about 480,000 clones, with approximately 85% occurring only once. Sample: PBMCs. The receptor set was obtained from a woman in her forties in good health. Some clones in this sample may be carry-over from other donors' samples.

The chain joins TRBV7-9 to TRBJ2-1; D uncertain. The CDR3 is made up of 12 amino acids. Between the trimmed V and J ends, which lost 1 base and 7 bases, there was a span of 5 bases. Germline V gives CDR1 SEHNR, CDR2 FQNEAQ (reference sequence). The CDR3 protein is CASSLVENEQFF. CDR3 sequence (DNA): TGTGCCAGCAGCTTAGTTGAAAATGAGCAGTTCTTC.

The chain combines TRBV19 with TRBJ2-7; D remains ambiguous. Trimming cost V 4 bases and J 0 bases, with 13 bases left between them. The CDR3 spans 15 residues. The germline V gene encodes CDR1 LNHDA and CDR2 SQIVND (reference sequence). The CDR3 DNA is TGTGCCAGTAGTACAAGGCCATCCGCCTCCTACGAGCAGTACTTC. Translated, it gives CASSTRPSASYEQYF.